This is a list of T cell receptor beta chains from one sample in a study of T cell repertoires in cytomegalovirus infection. TCRdb re-called the reads through MiXCR, storing one row per CDR3 protein. Here the sample spans 60,000 to 75,000 distinct CDR3 sequences, about 29% being singletons. Which antigens these TCRs recognize remains unknown. The specimen comprised CD8+ T cells from cultured PBMCs, sampled from culture after CMV antigen stimulation. Every receptor here comes from a human donor in good health (CMV status not recorded). Some clones in this sample may be carry-over from other donors' samples. CDR3s include the opening cysteine and the closing phenylalanine or tryptophan. The D gene is left open where the match is weak. Size values are once, few and many counts, or a class for expanded clones, and some rows have none.

j_call	clone_size	v_call	d_call	cdr3_nt	cdr3_aa
TRBJ1-1	few	TRBV20-1	NA	TGCAGTGCTAGAGATTTTAGTGTTGGTGGTACTGAAGCTTTCTTT	CSARDFSVGGTEAFF
TRBJ2-6	NA	TRBV3-1	TRBD1	TGTGCCAGCAGGCACGGCGTCGTGAGACAGGGCTCTGGGGCCAACGTCCTGACTTTC	CASRHGVVRQGSGANVLTF
TRBJ1-2	many	TRBV27	NA	TGTGCCAGCAGTTTAGATAACAGAGCTAACTATGGCTACACCTTC	CASSLDNRANYGYTF
TRBJ2-2	NA	TRBV20-1	NA	TGCAGTGCTAGCGGGGGCCACCACGCGAACACCGGGGAGCTGTTTTTT	CSASGGHHANTGELFF
TRBJ2-1	NA	TRBV7-9	TRBD1	TGTGCCAGCAGCTTAGTTGGGACAGGGAAGGATAATGAGCAGTTCTTC	CASSLVGTGKDNEQFF
TRBJ2-2	NA	TRBV5-4	TRBD1	TGTGCCAGCAGCTTTCGGACAGGGGAGAACGGGGAGCTGTTTTTT	CASSFRTGENGELFF
TRBJ1-1	few	TRBV5-4	TRBD1	TGTGCCAGCAGCTTGGGGACAGGGGGAGCTTTCTTT	CASSLGTGGAFF
TRBJ2-7	NA	TRBV28	TRBD1	TGTGCCAGCAGTATCAACAGGGGGGATCACGAGCAGTACTTC	CASSINRGDHEQYF
TRBJ1-1	many	TRBV7-2	NA	TGTGCCAGCAGCCCAGGGGAGCGGGTTCTCACTGAAGCTTTCTTT	CASSPGERVLTEAFF
TRBJ1-1	many	TRBV20-1	NA	TGCAGTGCGAGGCCGGGTGACACTGAAGCTTTCTTT	CSARPGDTEAFF
TRBJ1-6	few	TRBV6-6	NA	TGTGCCAGCAGTTACGGGGGGGGCGATAATTCACCCCTCCACTTT	CASSYGGGDNSPLHF
TRBJ1-1	many	TRBV7-8	NA	TGTGCCAGCAGCTTTACAGGGACCCCCACTGAAGCTTTCTTT	CASSFTGTPTEAFF
TRBJ2-1	few	TRBV5-1	NA	TGCGCCAGCAGCCCTACGTCCAATGAGCAGTTCTTC	CASSPTSNEQFF
TRBJ2-1	NA	TRBV9	TRBD1	TGTGCCAGCAGCGTAGAGGGACAGGGTCACACCAATGAGCAGTTCTTC	CASSVEGQGHTNEQFF
TRBJ2-1	NA	TRBV25-1	TRBD2	TGTGCCAGCAGTGAAGCTTCCTGGAGGGCGGGGGTAAACAATGAGCAGTTCTTC	CASSEASWRAGVNNEQFF
TRBJ2-7	NA	TRBV30	TRBD1	TGTGCCTGGAGTGGGGACAGGGGCAGTTCCGAGCAGTACTTC	CAWSGDRGSSEQYF
TRBJ1-6	few	TRBV19	TRBD1	TGTGCCAGTAGGTCTGTCGCTCCGGACAGGGTGGCGGCCGTGTCACCCCTCCACTTT	CASRSVAPDRVAAVSPLHF
TRBJ2-1	few	TRBV9	TRBD2	TGTGCCAGCAGCTCGCGGCGGAGCGGGGCCCCGAGCAATGAGCAGTTCTTC	CASSSRRSGAPSNEQFF
TRBJ2-1	NA	TRBV5-6	TRBD2	TGTGCCAGCAGCACTAGCGGGAAATACAATGAGCAGTTCTTC	CASSTSGKYNEQFF
TRBJ2-1	NA	TRBV12-3/TRBV12-4	NA	TGTGCCAGCATGTCTTACAATGAGCAGTTCTTC	CASMSYNEQFF
TRBJ2-4	NA	TRBV6-1	TRBD2	TGTGCCAGCAGTTCGTCTCTAGCGGGAGCCCCCAAAAACATTCAGTACTTC	CASSSSLAGAPKNIQYF
TRBJ1-2	many	TRBV27	TRBD1	TGTGCCAGCAGGCAGACAGGGGGTAACTATGGCTACACCTTC	CASRQTGGNYGYTF
TRBJ2-4	few	TRBV20-1	NA	TGCAGTGCTAGAAAGGGCAGGGAGACCTTTAACATTCAGTACTTC	CSARKGRETFNIQYF
TRBJ1-2	NA	TRBV14	TRBD1	TGTGCCAGCAGCTGGGACAGGGGGCATGGCTACACCTTC	CASSWDRGHGYTF
TRBJ2-7	many	TRBV7-8	TRBD1	TGTGCCAGCAACCCTATGGGACAGGGAAGCGAGCAGTACTTC	CASNPMGQGSEQYF
TRBJ1-2	many	TRBV7-9	NA	TGTGCCAGCAGCTCGGGTTTGGGCCGAAGCTATGGCTACACCTTC	CASSSGLGRSYGYTF
TRBJ1-1	NA	TRBV27	TRBD1	TGTGCCAGCAGTAGACAGGGAACGAACACTGAAGCTTTCTTT	CASSRQGTNTEAFF
TRBJ2-7	few	TRBV7-2	NA	TGTGCCAGCAGCACCTCGTTTGAGGGGGCCTACGAGCAGTACTTC	CASSTSFEGAYEQYF
TRBJ2-2	NA	TRBV6-2/TRBV6-3	TRBD2	TGTGCCAGCAGTTACCCGACTAGCGGGAGGAGAGACACCGGGGAGCTGTTTTTT	CASSYPTSGRRDTGELFF
TRBJ1-6	few	TRBV6-1	TRBD1	TGTGCCACCACATCCCGTGAGACAGGGGGGAATTCACCCCTCCACTTT	CATTSRETGGNSPLHF
TRBJ2-7	few	TRBV27	NA	TGTGCCAGCAGTCTAGACTTTGGCGCTCTTCAGTACTTC	CASSLDFGALQYF
TRBJ2-3	few	TRBV7-9	NA	TGTGCCAGCACCCCCGCTAGCGGCACAGATACGCAGTATTTT	CASTPASGTDTQYF
TRBJ2-1	many	TRBV12-3/TRBV12-4	NA	TGTGCCAGCAGTACCCGGGACTCGAGGGATGAGCAGTTCTTC	CASSTRDSRDEQFF
TRBJ1-5	few	TRBV30	NA	TGTGCCTGGAGTCCACCAGATCGGGGAGATCAGCCCCAGCATTTT	CAWSPPDRGDQPQHF
TRBJ2-2	few	TRBV20-1	TRBD2	TGCAGTGCTAGAGATGGGGCTAGCGGGGACACCGGGGAGCTGTTTTTT	CSARDGASGDTGELFF
TRBJ2-7	few	TRBV4-1	NA	TGCGCCAGCAGCCAAGGGGAAGCCTACGAGCAGTACTTC	CASSQGEAYEQYF
TRBJ2-7	NA	TRBV4-3	TRBD1	TGCGCCAGCAGCCAATACCGGGACAGGGCCTACGAGCAGTACTTC	CASSQYRDRAYEQYF
TRBJ1-6	NA	TRBV11-2	NA	TGTGCCAGCAGCTTAGATCTGGTATATGGTTCACCCCTCCACTTT	CASSLDLVYGSPLHF
TRBJ2-2	many	TRBV27	NA	TGTGCCAGCAGTTTATTTTGGCTCGCGAACACCGGGGAGCTGTTTTTT	CASSLFWLANTGELFF
TRBJ1-5	few	TRBV19	NA	TGTGCCAGTACCCCCTTGGGCCCCGCGGGCAATCAGCCCCAGCATTTT	CASTPLGPAGNQPQHF
TRBJ2-7	few	TRBV2	TRBD1	TGTGCCAGCAGTCTCTCAGGGGGCGGCTACGAGCAGTACTTC	CASSLSGGGYEQYF
TRBJ2-2	NA	TRBV20-1	NA	TGCAGTGCTAAGGCGGGGTTAAAGGGGGACACCGGGGAGCTGTTTTTT	CSAKAGLKGDTGELFF
TRBJ2-1	many	TRBV7-2	NA	TGTGCCAGCAGCCAAGAGTACAATGAGCAGTTCTTC	CASSQEYNEQFF
TRBJ2-3	NA	TRBV12-3/TRBV12-4	NA	TGTGCCAGCAGTAGCCCGTCGCCAGATACGCAGTATTTT	CASSSPSPDTQYF
TRBJ1-2	NA	TRBV7-6	TRBD1	TGTGCCAGCAGCTTTCCAGGGGGGACAAACTATGGCTACACCTTC	CASSFPGGTNYGYTF
TRBJ2-7	many	TRBV7-9	TRBD2	TGTGCCAGCAGGGGGACTAGCTCTGGAGGCAAATCCTACGAGCAGTACTTC	CASRGTSSGGKSYEQYF
TRBJ2-7	many	TRBV6-2/TRBV6-3	NA	TGTGCCAGCAGTCCGAGCTCCTACGAGCAGTACTTC	CASSPSSYEQYF
TRBJ2-7	NA	TRBV7-6	NA	TGTGCCAGCAGCTCTGCAGCCCTCTTGGCCGAGCAGTACTTC	CASSSAALLAEQYF
TRBJ2-1	many	TRBV29-1	NA	TGCAGCGCTAGGGGGGCCACCAATTGGGATGAGCAGTTCTTC	CSARGATNWDEQFF
TRBJ2-7	NA	TRBV7-7	TRBD1	TGTGCTAGCAGCCCCCGACAGGGATCCGACGAGCAGTACTTC	CASSPRQGSDEQYF
TRBJ2-3	NA	TRBV5-4	NA	TGTGCCAGCAGCTTGGGGAGCGGATCCACAGATACGCAGTATTTT	CASSLGSGSTDTQYF
TRBJ2-2	NA	TRBV7-9	NA	TGTGCCAGCAGCTTAGTGGGGCGCGGCACCGGGGAGCTGTTTTTT	CASSLVGRGTGELFF
TRBJ2-3	NA	TRBV4-3	NA	TGCGCCAACAGCCAACACTCACAGGCCTCTAGCACAGATACGCAGTATTTT	CANSQHSQASSTDTQYF
TRBJ1-2	NA	TRBV7-2	NA	TGTGCCAGCAGCCCCCCCGGCTACACCTTC	CASSPPGYTF
TRBJ2-1	many	TRBV11-2	TRBD2	TGTGCCAGCAGCTTAGGTCCGGGAGGGCCAAATGAGCAGTTCTTC	CASSLGPGGPNEQFF